This TCR beta chain was identified in a study of T-cell memory formation after mild COVID-19. Germline V gene sequence: CDR1 SQVTM, CDR2 ANQGSEA. CDR3 length: 15 residues. J was trimmed by 7 bases and V by 8 bases; bases with no gene match: 16. MiXCR, applied by TCRdb to the 5' RACE reads, yields one record per CDR3 protein. Of roughly 110,000 distinct CDR3 sequences listed, approximately 15% were seen once; the top ten hold approximately 43%. This clonotype came up a few times. This chain joins TRBV29-1 and TRBJ2-1, with 8 bases that match TRBD2. The receptor's source is a man younger than 30 who had mild COVID-19 (a few samples of this study predate the infection). Cell type and time point are not known. Material for sequencing was PBMCs or a T cell subset sorted from them (not recorded which). Written as DNA, the CDR3 is TGCAGCATCGGGGAGGCCCTCGGGGGGGAGAATGAGCAGTTCTTC. The encoded protein is CSIGEALGGENEQFF.